These 27 T cell receptor beta chains came from one sample sequenced in a study of control samples from healthy donors and cancer patients. Assay used: immunoSEQ multiplex PCR; TCRdb lists only in-frame clones, some missing. The repertoire holds some 130,000 clones, about nine tenths seen once, with around 10% in the top ten. Sequences were obtained from blood. The receptors shown here come from a young man in good health.

The CDR3 DNA is TGTGCCAGCTCACCGGGGGGAGGCAATCAGCCCCAGCATTTT. It is translated as CASSPGGGNQPQHF. The chain couples TRBV18 to TRBJ1-5; TRBD1 is a possible D gene (5 bases). CDR3 length equals 14 residues. The V gene's germline CDR1 is KGHSH and CDR2 LQKENI. Between the trimmed V and J ends, which lost 3 bases and 2 bases, there was a span of 8 bases.

The V call is TRBV6-6, the J call TRBJ2-7; D is perhaps TRBD1 (5 bases). V was pared by 5 bases and J by 2 bases, with 13 bases between. This CDR3 contains 14 residues. Germline V gene sequence: CDR1 MNHNY, CDR2 SVGAGI (reference sequence). CDR3 residues: CASSQGPPTYEQYF. The DNA for the CDR3 is TGTGCCAGCAGTCAGGGTCCCCCTACCTACGAGCAGTACTTC.

The rearrangement links TRBV6-5 to TRBJ1-2; D not certain. Trimming left V 7 bases short and J 0 bases short, with 9 bases between. Germline CDR1 and CDR2: MNHEY and SVGAGI. The CDR3 is 13 amino acids. CDR3 nucleotides: TGTGCCAGCACCTCGGTCGCTAACTATGGCTACACCTTC. The encoded protein is CASTSVANYGYTF.

This chain joins TRBV28 and TRBJ1-1; TRBD1 aligns across 11 bases. The J segment lost 5 bases and the V segment lost 8 bases, leaving 10 bases of the junction unmatched. Germline CDR1 reads MDHEN; CDR2 reads SYDVKM. This CDR3 is built from 15 residues. The CDR3 sequence: CASRDFGQGATEAFF. The DNA of the CDR3 is TGTGCCAGCCGTGACTTCGGACAGGGGGCAACTGAAGCTTTCTTT.

This clone came up once. V gene TRBV7-8 combines with J gene TRBJ1-2; 7 bases align to TRBD1. The germline V gene has CDR1 SGHVS and CDR2 FQNEAQ. This CDR3 has 12 residues. With 5 bases clipped from V and 9 bases from J, the junction kept 6 bases outside the gene matches. The CDR3 here is CASSHGQVRYTF. The CDR3 DNA reads TGTGCCAGCAGCCACGGACAGGTCCGCTACACCTTC.

This chain uses TRBV4-1 with TRBJ1-5; D not certain. Trimming took 3 bases from V and 6 from J, leaving 12 bases between them. There are 14 residues in the CDR3. The V gene's germline CDR1 is MGHRA and CDR2 YSYEKL. The CDR3 region is CASSHDPGGQPQHF. The CDR3 region has the DNA TGCGCCAGCAGCCATGACCCAGGCGGTCAGCCCCAGCATTTT.

This clone was seen just once. The chain is built from TRBV7-2 and TRBJ2-1; tentative D call: TRBD1 (5 bases). The ends were cut back, 2 bases at V and 1 base at J, with 12 bases in the middle. The CDR3 consists of 16 residues. The germline V gene encodes CDR1 SGHTA and CDR2 FQGNSA. CDR3 protein: CASSLSVAGSYNEQFF. CDR3 bases: TGTGCCAGCAGCTTATCGGTTGCAGGGTCCTACAATGAGCAGTTCTTC.

J is TRBJ1-2 and V is TRBV28; D uncertain. This CDR3 contains 12 residues. Trimming took 3 bases from V and 1 from J, leaving 3 bases between them. Germline assignment: CDR1 MDHEN and CDR2 SYDVKM. CDR3 protein: CASSFNNYGYTF. In nucleotides, the CDR3 is TGTGCCAGCAGTTTTAATAACTATGGCTACACCTTC.

This chain uses TRBV11-3 with TRBJ1-1, with D tentatively TRBD1 (6 bases). The CDR3 contains 14 residues. The germline gives CDR1 SGHNT, CDR2 YENEEA. Trimming took 7 bases from V and 0 from J, leaving 12 bases between them. This CDR3 is CASTGQRLNTEAFF. The CDR3 DNA follows: TGTGCCAGCACCGGACAGCGTCTGAACACTGAAGCTTTCTTT.

This sequence joins TRBV12-3 or TRBV12-4 and TRBJ2-7, with D possibly matching TRBD1 (6 bases). Trimming shortened V by 1 base and J by 5 bases, and 9 bases separated the two germline ends. This CDR3 region has 13 residues. CDR3 residues: CASSLVRGHEQYF. The CDR3 DNA is TGTGCCAGCAGTTTAGTCAGGGGCCACGAGCAGTACTTC.

The chain uses TRBV11-2 and TRBJ2-3; TRBD2 aligns across 8 bases. This CDR3 has 16 residues. Germline trimming cut 5 bases from V and 2 bases from J; bases unmatched to any gene: 9. Germline values: CDR1 SGHAT, CDR2 FQNNGV. The CDR3 bases are TGTGCCAGCAGCAAAAATAGCGGGACCCACACAGATACGCAGTATTTT. Amino acids: CASSKNSGTHTDTQYF.

J is TRBJ2-7 and V is TRBV2, with 9 bases matching TRBD2. The CDR3 runs to 14 residues. The V segment lost 8 bases and the J segment 7 bases; nucleotides outside the gene matches: 12. Germline lookup yields CDR1 SNHLY and CDR2 FYNNEI. The CDR3 loop reads CASHRPSGASEQYF. CDR3 nucleotide sequence: TGTGCCAGCCACCGGCCTAGCGGGGCCTCAGAGCAGTACTTC.

The DNA for the CDR3 is TGTGCCAGCAGGACAGGGAACGAGCAGTTCTTC. As protein: CASRTGNEQFF. The V call is TRBV2, the J call TRBJ2-1; 7 bases match TRBD1. Trimming cost V 6 bases and J 10 bases; bases outside gene matches: 3. CDR3 length equals 11 residues. Germline loops: CDR1 SNHLY, CDR2 FYNNEI.

The chain carries TRBV6-5 and TRBJ2-1, with TRBD2 matching 7 bases. Germline V gene data show CDR1 as MNHEY and CDR2 as SVGAGI. The CDR3 runs to 15 residues. J gave up 5 bases and V 7 bases, and 11 bases lay outside the gene matches. CDR3 nucleotide sequence: TGTGCCAGCACCCAACGGCGGGAGCGAAACAATGAGCAGTTCTTC. The encoded protein is CASTQRRERNNEQFF.

The chain uses TRBV10-1 and TRBJ2-4, with D maybe TRBD1 (5 bases). The V and J ends lost 10 bases and 0 bases respectively, with 16 bases between them. This CDR3 contains 15 residues. The germline V gene encodes CDR1 WNHNN and CDR2 SYGVQD (reference sequence). This CDR3 is CATITGPVAKNIQYF. The DNA of the CDR3 is TGCGCCACCATTACAGGCCCTGTAGCCAAAAACATTCAGTACTTC.

This clone was found once. The chain couples TRBV12-3 or TRBV12-4 to TRBJ1-5; D gene unclear. The V end was cut by 7 bases, the J end by 4 bases, with 11 bases between. This CDR3 has 13 residues. The chain's CDR3 is CASTTSGNQPQHF. CDR3 in DNA: TGTGCCAGCACCACGTCGGGGAATCAGCCCCAGCATTTT.

The chain joins TRBV3-1 (or the pseudogene TRBV3-2) to TRBJ1-2; no definite D call. CDR1 is LGHDT, CDR2 YNNKEL, per germline (reference sequence). The V and J ends lost 5 bases and 5 bases respectively, with 12 bases between them. The CDR3 is 13 amino acids. The CDR3 loop reads CASSRRPDYGYTF. The CDR3 nucleotides read TGTGCCAGCAGCAGGCGACCCGATTATGGCTACACCTTC.

The rearrangement links TRBV3-1 (or the pseudogene TRBV3-2) to TRBJ1-3, with 7 bases identical to TRBD1. CDR1 is LGHDT and CDR2 is YNNKEL in the germline V gene (reference sequence). After removal of 0 bases from V and 3 bases from J, the junction contained 14 bases not matched to a gene. This CDR3 region has 19 residues. CDR3 DNA sequence: TGTGCCAGCAGCCAAGAGCCCTATACAGGGGAGGACGATGGAAACACCATATATTTT. As protein: CASSQEPYTGEDDGNTIYF.

V usage is TRBV3-1 (or the pseudogene TRBV3-2) and J usage is TRBJ2-7; TRBD1 matches at 8 bases. The CDR3 totals 12 residues. The trim removed 4 bases at V and 7 bases at J, leaving 3 bases unmatched. CDR1 and CDR2 (germline): LGHDT, YNNKEL (reference sequence). The CDR3 sequence is CASSPGGREQYF. In nucleotides, the CDR3 is TGTGCCAGCAGCCCAGGGGGCCGGGAGCAGTACTTC.

The chain is built from TRBV30 and TRBJ2-7; possible D gene TRBD1, 7 bases. Germline V gene lookup returns CDR1 GTSNPN and CDR2 SVGIG (reference sequence). V dropped 5 bases and J dropped 2 bases, with 10 bases sitting between them. The CDR3 length is 12 residues. The CDR3 here is CAWGGTAYEQYF. DNA of the CDR3: TGTGCCTGGGGGGGGACAGCCTACGAGCAGTACTTC. Full variable domain (outside the CDR3, taken from reference TRBV30 and TRBJ2-7): SQTIHQWPATLVQPVGSPLSLECTVEGTSNPNLYWYRQAAGRGLQLLFYSVGIGQISSEVPQNLSASRPQDRQFILSSKKLLLSDSGFYLCAWGGTAYEQYFGPGTRLTVT.

The rearrangement links TRBV11-1 to TRBJ2-1, with TRBD2 identical over 12 bases. J was trimmed by 10 bases and V by 6 bases; bases with no gene match: 4. The CDR3 has 13 amino acids. Germline lookup yields CDR1 SGHAT and CDR2 FQDESV (reference sequence). CDR3 amino acids: CASRTSGRNEQFF. CDR3 in DNA: TGTGCCAGCAGGACTAGCGGGAGAAACGAGCAGTTCTTC.

V usage is TRBV19 and J usage is TRBJ2-3, with D possibly matching TRBD1 (6 bases). Trimming took off 6 bases at V and 5 bases at J, with 12 bases between the two ends. Germline V gene lookup returns CDR1 LNHDA and CDR2 SQIVND (reference sequence). The CDR3 extends over 13 amino acids. As DNA, the CDR3 is TGTGCCAGTAGGACAGGTGAGCGAGATACGCAGTATTTT. Translated: CASRTGERDTQYF.

The gene calls are TRBV24-1 and TRBJ2-7; D assignment may be TRBD1 or TRBD2 (5 bases each). CDR3 length equals 14 residues. Trimming took off 7 bases at V and 5 bases at J, with 17 bases between the two ends. The germline V gene encodes CDR1 KGHDR and CDR2 SFDVKD. CDR3: CATSVAGSPNEQYF. Here the CDR3 DNA reads TGTGCCACCAGCGTGGCAGGGAGTCCCAACGAGCAGTACTTC.

V is TRBV28 and J is TRBJ1-5, with a possible D match to TRBD1 (6 bases). Germline CDR1 and CDR2: MDHEN and SYDVKM. The CDR3 sequence is 14 residues long. V was cut by 4 bases and J by 0 bases, with 7 bases left in between. The CDR3 here is CASSWTDSNQPQHF. The DNA of the CDR3 is TGTGCCAGCAGTTGGACAGATAGCAATCAGCCCCAGCATTTT.

The gene calls are TRBV15 and TRBJ2-1; no firm D call. Trimming pared 3 bases from V and 6 bases from J, leaving 15 bases between. This CDR3 contains 15 residues. Germline V lookup: CDR1 LNHNV, CDR2 YYDKDF (reference sequence). This CDR3 reads CATSRPLGRSNEQFF. The CDR3 DNA sequence: TGTGCCACCAGCAGGCCTCTTGGGCGGAGCAATGAGCAGTTCTTC. The full variable domain, with the rest looked up from reference TRBV15 and TRBJ2-1, is DAMVIQNPRYQVTQFGKPVTLSCSQTLNHNVMYWYQQKSSQAPKLLFHYYDKDFNNEADTPDNFQSRRPNTSFCFLDIRSPGLGDTAMYLCATSRPLGRSNEQFFGPGTRLTVL.

V is TRBV5-4 and J is TRBJ1-2, with a tentative D call TRBD1 (5 bases). V lost 4 bases to trimming and J lost 7 bases, with 14 bases between them. The CDR3 is made up of 13 amino acids. Germline V lookup: CDR1 SGHNT, CDR2 YYREEE (reference sequence). CDR3: CASSPIRGGGYTF. The CDR3, as DNA: TGTGCCAGCAGCCCCATACGGGGGGGTGGCTACACCTTC.

This chain uses TRBV18 with TRBJ1-3; D gene uncertain. Trimming stripped 5 bases from V and 7 bases from J, with 21 bases between. The CDR3 sequence is 16 residues long. The germline V gene has CDR1 KGHSH and CDR2 LQKENI. The CDR3 nucleotides are TGTGCCAGCTCATCCGAGGTCGTCCTGTCCGGGAACACCATATATTTT. Amino acids: CASSSEVVLSGNTIYF.